This T cell receptor (beta chain) was found in a study of blood T cell repertoires in COVID-19. Method: immunoSEQ multiplex PCR; TCRdb's copy keeps in-frame clones and lacks some. The sample yields 250,000 to 300,000 clones, roughly 93% seen once. This TCR derives from a middle-aged woman with acute COVID-19. The specimen was PBMCs or T cells enriched from blood (not recorded which).

The CDR3 nucleotides read TGTGCCAGCAGCTACCGACGGGGGATGAACACTGAAGCTTTCTTT. Its translation is CASSYRRGMNTEAFF. V usage is TRBV5-6 and J usage is TRBJ1-1, with a possible D match to TRBD1 (5 bases). V was shortened by 3 bases and J by 0 bases, with 12 bases between the two germline ends. The germline V gene encodes CDR1 SGHDT and CDR2 YYEEEE. The CDR3 is made up of 15 amino acids.